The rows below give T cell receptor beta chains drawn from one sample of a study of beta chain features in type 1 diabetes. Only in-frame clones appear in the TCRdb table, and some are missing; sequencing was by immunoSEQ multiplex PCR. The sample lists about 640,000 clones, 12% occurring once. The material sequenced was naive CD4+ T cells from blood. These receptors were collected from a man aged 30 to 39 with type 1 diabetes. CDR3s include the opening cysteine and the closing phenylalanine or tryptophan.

CASSIADRGYGYTF	TRBV19	TRBJ1-2
CASSPPEGGEGNYGYTF	TRBV18	TRBJ1-2
CASSALQGSYGYTF	TRBV7-8	TRBJ1-2
CASSEVAFPGNTIYF	TRBV2	TRBJ1-3
CASSYTGTGARTEAFF	TRBV6-5	TRBJ1-1
CASSGGSYNEQFF	TRBV5-1	TRBJ2-1
CASSEDQGERSYGYTF	TRBV25-1	TRBJ1-2
CATSRVGGGYGYTF	TRBV15	TRBJ1-2
CASSAGDYQETQYF	TRBV9	TRBJ2-5
CASSSYVRGLYTF	TRBV9	TRBJ1-2
CASSLGPISSSYEQYF	TRBV7-2	TRBJ2-7
CASSFAGTGASGYTF	TRBV7-6	TRBJ1-2
CAISDYYTEAFF	TRBV10-3	TRBJ1-1
CASSHSSGGNEQYF	TRBV14	TRBJ2-7
CASTKTQTSNNEQFF	TRBV9	TRBJ2-1
CASSPGRRETQYF	TRBV4-2	TRBJ2-5
CASSLAMSSYEQYF	TRBV7-2	TRBJ2-7
CASSEELTVETQYF	TRBV2	TRBJ2-5
CASSALAGTSYEQYF	TRBV27	TRBJ2-7
CASTEGQGRTEAFF	TRBV6-5	TRBJ1-1
CASQDRSGANVLTF	TRBV19	TRBJ2-6
CASSEGDSYEQYF	TRBV2	TRBJ2-7
CASSLTGTVLTDTQYF	TRBV7-3	TRBJ2-3
CASSSWTGGLALGYTF	TRBV13	TRBJ1-2
CASRRSGGHGYEQYF	TRBV6-5	TRBJ2-7
CASSVSPGPGPSGNTIYF	TRBV9	TRBJ1-3